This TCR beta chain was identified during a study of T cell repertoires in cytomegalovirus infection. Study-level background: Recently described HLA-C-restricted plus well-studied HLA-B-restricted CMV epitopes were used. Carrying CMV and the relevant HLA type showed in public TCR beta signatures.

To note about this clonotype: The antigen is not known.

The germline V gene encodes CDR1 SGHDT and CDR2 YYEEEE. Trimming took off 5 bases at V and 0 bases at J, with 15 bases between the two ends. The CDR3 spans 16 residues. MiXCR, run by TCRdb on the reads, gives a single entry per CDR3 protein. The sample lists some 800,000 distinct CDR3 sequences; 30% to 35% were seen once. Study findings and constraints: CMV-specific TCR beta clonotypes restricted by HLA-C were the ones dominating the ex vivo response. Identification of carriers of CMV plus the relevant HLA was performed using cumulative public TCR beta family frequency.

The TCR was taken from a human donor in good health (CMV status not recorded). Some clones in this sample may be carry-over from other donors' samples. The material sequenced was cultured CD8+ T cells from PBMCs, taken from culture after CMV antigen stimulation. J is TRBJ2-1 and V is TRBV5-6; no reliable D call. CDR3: CASRSTTYSSYNEQFF. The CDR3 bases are TGTGCCAGCAGGTCCACCACTTACAGCTCCTACAATGAGCAGTTCTTC.